The next 32 T cell receptor beta chains were all read from a single sample in a study of response to subunit inactivated influenza vaccine. TCRdb processed the RT-PCR reads anew with MiXCR; each CDR3 protein has one entry. The table shows 600,000 to 700,000 distinct CDR3 sequences, with around 15% occurring only once. The sample consisted of PBMCs from blood, taken around 15 days before vaccination. These TCRs come from a man aged 45-65 years who received an inactivated influenza vaccine.

The chain couples TRBV7-9 to TRBJ2-3, with D possibly being TRBD1 (6 bases). The CDR3 length is 14 residues. V lost 8 bases and J lost 1, with 13 bases in between. Looked up from germline, CDR1 is SEHNR and CDR2 is FQNEAQ (reference sequence). CDR3 nucleotides: TGTGCCAGCCCGCCAGGGGTGGGCACAGATACGCAGTATTTT. The encoded protein is CASPPGVGTDTQYF.

The chain is built from TRBV7-9 and TRBJ2-7, with 12 bases lining up with TRBD1. The V and J ends lost 11 bases and 6 bases, in that order; junction bases with no gene match: 11. Germline V lookup: CDR1 SEHNR, CDR2 FQNEAQ (reference sequence). This CDR3 is 14 amino acids long. CDR3 nucleotide sequence: TGTGCCGTAACACCCGGGACAGGGGGCTTCGAGCAGTACTTC. Its translation is CAVTPGTGGFEQYF. The full variable domain, its missing parts supplied by reference TRBV7-9 and TRBJ2-7, is DTGVSQNPRHKITKRGQNVTFRCDPISEHNRLYWYRQTLGQGPEFLTYFQNEAQLEKSRLLSDRFSAERPKGSFSTLEIQRTEQGDSAMYLCAVTPGTGGFEQYFGPGTRLTVT.

This clonotype was seen only a few times. The J gene is TRBJ1-5, the V gene TRBV2, with 11 bases lining up with TRBD1. The J segment lost 6 bases and the V segment lost 6 bases, leaving 7 bases of the junction unmatched. CDR1 SNHLY and CDR2 FYNNEI come from the germline V gene. This CDR3 contains 15 residues. The CDR3 loop is CASRPGTGGSQPQHF. The CDR3 DNA sequence: TGTGCCAGCAGACCCGGGACAGGGGGAAGTCAGCCCCAGCATTTT. Complete variable domain (other parts from reference TRBV2 and TRBJ1-5): EPEVTQTPSHQVTQMGQEVILRCVPISNHLYFYWYRQILGQKVEFLVSFYNNEISEKSEIFDDQFSVERPDGSNFTLKIRSTKLEDSAMYFCASRPGTGGSQPQHFGDGTRLSIL.

This clonotype was seen a handful of times. The chain links TRBV29-1 to TRBJ2-1; TRBD2 aligns across 12 bases. The CDR3 spans 16 residues. J was trimmed by 9 bases and V by 4 bases; bases with no gene match: 13. CDR1 is SQVTM, CDR2 ANQGSEA, per germline. The DNA for the CDR3 is TGCAGCGTTGGGCTCTCTAGCGGGAGGGCTTCAGGTGAGCAGTTCTTC. This codes for CSVGLSSGRASGEQFF.

This clonotype was observed many times. CDR3 region: CASSVTQRDTQYF. CDR3 nucleotide sequence: TGTGCCAGCAGTGTGACCCAGAGGGATACGCAGTATTTT. The chain uses TRBV6-4 and TRBJ2-3; D remains ambiguous. The CDR3 sequence is 13 residues long. Deletions cut 4 bases from V and 6 bases from J, with 11 bases between. Looked up from germline, CDR1 is MRHNA and CDR2 is SNTAGT.

This rearrangement joins TRBV7-9 to TRBJ1-2; 7 positions agree with TRBD1. Germline CDR1 reads SEHNR; CDR2 reads FQNEAQ (reference sequence). V dropped 5 bases and J dropped 4; count of bases not matched to a gene: 13. This CDR3 is 16 amino acids long. The CDR3 coding sequence is TGTGCCAGCAGCCCACAAGTTGGACAGGCGGCCTATGGCTACACCTTC. Translating gives CASSPQVGQAAYGYTF.

The chain couples TRBV5-1 to TRBJ2-2; D is perhaps TRBD1 (6 bases). Germline CDR1 reads SGHRS; CDR2 reads YFSETQ. The CDR3 extends over 15 amino acids. V was cut by 4 bases and J by 3 bases, with 13 bases left in between. The CDR3 sequence: CASSLRDIHTGELFF. The CDR3 nucleotides are TGCGCCAGCAGCCTCCGGGACATCCACACCGGGGAGCTGTTTTTT.

This chain joins TRBV7-2 and TRBJ1-2; possibly TRBD1 for D (6 bases). Looked up from germline, CDR1 is SGHTA and CDR2 is FQGNSA. V lost 1 base and J lost 2, with 11 bases in between. There are 15 residues in the CDR3. The chain's CDR3 is CASSLDPTGNYGYTF. The CDR3 DNA reads as TGTGCCAGCAGCTTAGACCCCACAGGGAACTATGGCTACACCTTC.

There are a few counts of this clonotype. The V gene is TRBV6-5, the J gene TRBJ2-7, with D perhaps matching TRBD2 (6 bases). Germline V lookup: CDR1 MNHEY, CDR2 SVGAGI. The V end lost 0 bases, the J end lost 0 bases, and 15 bases lay between the germline ends. CDR3 size: 17 residues. As DNA, the CDR3 is TGTGCCAGCAGTTACTCGCGTCTAGCGCACAACTCCTACGAGCAGTACTTC. Translated, it gives CASSYSRLAHNSYEQYF.

This clonotype was observed a few times. This chain uses TRBV5-1 with TRBJ2-3, with 9 nucleotides matching TRBD1. The V segment lost 2 bases and the J segment 5 bases; nucleotides outside the gene matches: 3. This CDR3 is built from 14 residues. From germline, CDR1 is SGHRS and CDR2 YFSETQ. CDR3 nucleotide sequence: TGCGCCAGCAGCTTACAGGGGGCGAAAGATACGCAGTATTTT. Its translation is CASSLQGAKDTQYF.

The table lists this clonotype with a few counts. The chain joins TRBV2 to TRBJ2-1; a possible D gene is TRBD2 (6 bases). The V end was cut by 2 bases, the J end by 2 bases, with 10 bases between. Per germline, CDR1 SNHLY and CDR2 FYNNEI. This CDR3 is built from 15 residues. The CDR3 here is CASSEQGGTYNEQFF. CDR3 bases: TGTGCCAGCAGTGAACAGGGAGGTACCTACAATGAGCAGTTCTTC.

In its sample, this clonotype was seen many times. Its ends do not fully match the called genes, so a read error is possible. This chain links TRBV12-3 or TRBV12-4 with TRBJ2-5; D gene unclear. The CDR3 is made up of 13 amino acids. The CDR3: CASSLGSKETQYF. The CDR3 DNA sequence: TGTGCCAGCAGCTTAGGATCAAAAGAGACCCAGTACTTC.

This clonotype occurred a few times. The chain joins TRBV18 to TRBJ2-1; D might be TRBD1 (5 bases). Germline V lookup: CDR1 KGHSH, CDR2 LQKENI. The CDR3 runs to 15 residues. V lost 1 base and J 4 bases, leaving 11 bases between the germline ends. CDR3 region: CASSPQRQMYNEQFF. Here the CDR3 DNA reads TGTGCCAGCTCACCACAGAGACAGATGTACAATGAGCAGTTCTTC.

The chain joins TRBV7-3 to TRBJ2-3; 11 bases line up with TRBD2. The CDR3 runs to 16 residues. The V and J ends lost 5 bases and 0 bases, in that order; junction bases with no gene match: 4. Germline assignment: CDR1 SGHTA and CDR2 FQGTGA. CDR3 region: CASSMLAGGSTDTQYF. Written as DNA, the CDR3 is TGTGCCAGCAGCATGCTAGCGGGAGGAAGCACAGATACGCAGTATTTT.

The J gene is TRBJ2-7, the V gene TRBV28, with D maybe TRBD2 (7 bases). The CDR3 contains 16 residues. The V gene lost 3 bases and the J gene lost 2 bases, with 17 bases spanning the gap. CDR1 and CDR2 from the germline V gene are MDHEN and SYDVKM. The CDR3 is CASSFGKGRGPYEQYF. The DNA of the CDR3 is TGTGCCAGCAGTTTCGGGAAAGGGCGGGGGCCCTACGAGCAGTACTTC.

The chain couples TRBV5-1 to TRBJ2-6; the match to TRBD1 covers 7 bases. CDR3 length: 16 residues. V lost 2 bases, J lost 1 base, and 3 bases stayed unmatched. Germline V gene data show CDR1 as SGHRS and CDR2 as YFSETQ. The CDR3 loop reads CASSFSQGSGANVLTF. CDR3 nucleotide sequence: TGCGCCAGCAGCTTCTCACAGGGGTCTGGGGCCAACGTCCTGACTTTC.

This chain connects TRBV3-1 to TRBJ2-1; 10 nucleotides align to TRBD2. Trimming cost V 0 bases and J 7 bases; bases outside gene matches: 9. The CDR3 contains 17 residues. CDR1 LGHDT and CDR2 YNNKEL come from the germline V gene (reference sequence). The CDR3 coding sequence is TGTGCCAGCAGCCAAGATGCGGGGCTAGCGGGAGAAAATGAGCAGTTCTTC. Protein sequence: CASSQDAGLAGENEQFF.

The chain carries TRBV7-2 and TRBJ1-1; 8 positions agree with TRBD1. The CDR3 runs to 17 residues. Looked up from germline, CDR1 is SGHTA and CDR2 is FQGNSA. J lost 2 bases, V lost 1 base, and 9 bases had no gene match. CDR3 amino acids: CASSLVGAGGFNTEAFF. CDR3 nucleotides: TGTGCCAGCAGCTTAGTAGGGGCAGGGGGCTTCAACACTGAAGCTTTCTTT.

The chain combines TRBV6-2 or TRBV6-3 with TRBJ1-6; tentative D call: TRBD1 (6 bases). V lost 3 bases and J 3 bases, leaving 12 bases between the germline ends. Germline assignment: CDR1 MNHEY and CDR2 SVGEGT. This CDR3 has 16 amino acids. CDR3 nucleotide sequence: TGTGCCAGCAGTTATAGGGGGGCAGACTATAATTCACCCCTCCACTTT. Translated: CASSYRGADYNSPLHF.

In this sample, this clonotype turned up a few times. V usage is TRBV20-1 and J usage is TRBJ2-7; 14 bases line up with TRBD2. This CDR3 contains 15 residues. V shed 2 bases and J 4 bases; nucleotides not matched to a gene: 4. CDR1 is DFQATT and CDR2 is SNEGSKA in the germline V gene (reference sequence). DNA of the CDR3: TGCAGTGCTAGATCTCGACTAGCGGGAGGGTACGAGCAGTACTTC. The encoded protein is CSARSRLAGGYEQYF.

There are many counts of this clonotype. This chain links TRBV12-3 or TRBV12-4 with TRBJ1-4; possible D gene TRBD1, 5 bases. Trimming stripped 3 bases from V and 8 bases from J, with 13 bases between. The CDR3 has 14 amino acids. Written as DNA, the CDR3 is TGTGCCAGCAGTTTTAAGGGGTCTGGCGAAAAACTGTTTTTT. Protein sequence: CASSFKGSGEKLFF.

J is TRBJ2-3 and V is TRBV28; 14 positions agree with TRBD2. V was pared by 5 bases and J by 1 base, with 8 bases of the junction left unmatched. The CDR3 is 18 residues long. CDR1 and CDR2 from the germline V gene are MDHEN and SYDVKM. CDR3 sequence reads: CASSTTSGRGHGTDTQYF. CDR3 sequence (DNA): TGTGCCAGCAGTACGACTAGCGGGAGGGGGCACGGCACAGATACGCAGTATTTT.

The V gene is TRBV7-9, the J gene TRBJ2-1; 7 bases agree with TRBD2. Germline values: CDR1 SEHNR, CDR2 FQNEAQ (reference sequence). The V gene end was trimmed by 5 bases and the J gene end by 15 bases; junction bases not matched to a gene: 10. The CDR3 extends over 12 amino acids. This CDR3 reads CASSTTSVSWFF. The CDR3 DNA reads as TGTGCCAGCAGCACCACTAGCGTGAGTTGGTTCTTC.

The chain is built from TRBV7-9 and TRBJ2-5; D is undetermined. Deletions cut 3 bases from V and 1 base from J, with 12 bases between. The CDR3 is 15 amino acids. Per germline, CDR1 SEHNR and CDR2 FQNEAQ (reference sequence). DNA of the CDR3: TGTGCCAGCAGCTTTGATCGCGGAACCCAAGAGACCCAGTACTTC. Protein: CASSFDRGTQETQYF.

In its sample, this clonotype was seen a few times. The J gene is TRBJ2-1, the V gene TRBV7-6, with TRBD2 matching over 14 bases. This CDR3 contains 16 residues. CDR1 SGHVS and CDR2 FNYEAQ come from the germline V gene. With 1 base clipped from V and 5 bases from J, the junction kept 1 base outside the gene matches. CDR3 coding DNA: TGTGCCAGCAGCTTAGGACTAGCGGGAGGGAACAATGAGCAGTTCTTC. Translation gives CASSLGLAGGNNEQFF.

A few counts support this clonotype. This rearrangement joins TRBV7-9 to TRBJ2-2, with D perhaps matching TRBD2 (5 bases). The CDR3 is 13 amino acids. CDR1 is SEHNR and CDR2 is FQNEAQ in the germline V gene (reference sequence). Trimming cost V 5 bases and J 4 bases, with 8 bases left between them. The CDR3 DNA is TGTGCCAGCAGCATCGAGGGCACCGGGGAGCTGTTTTTT. As protein: CASSIEGTGELFF.

There are a few counts of this clonotype. This rearrangement joins TRBV5-1 to TRBJ2-7, with 9 bases identical to TRBD2. The CDR3 has 15 residues. Germline V CDR1 and CDR2: SGHRS, YFSETQ. V dropped 4 bases and J dropped 2; count of bases not matched to a gene: 7. CDR3 sequence reads: CASSVAGARTYEQYF. The CDR3 DNA is TGCGCCAGCAGCGTAGCGGGAGCCCGAACCTACGAGCAGTACTTC.

A few counts support this clonotype. The CDR3 bases are TGCAGTGCTAGGGTTAGCGGGAGCGGGAGTGAGCAGTTCTTC. This sequence encodes CSARVSGSGSEQFF. The rearrangement links TRBV20-1 to TRBJ2-1; 9 bases fit TRBD2. Germline trimming cut 3 bases from V and 9 bases from J; bases unmatched to any gene: 9. Germline V gene lookup returns CDR1 DFQATT and CDR2 SNEGSKA (reference sequence). The CDR3 runs 14 residues.

This clonotype was detected only a few times. This chain uses TRBV7-9 with TRBJ2-3; D gene ambiguous. Trimming shortened V by 0 bases and J by 0 bases, and 4 bases separated the two germline ends. The length of the CDR3 is 14 residues. Germline CDR1 SEHNR, CDR2 FQNEAQ (reference sequence). In DNA, the CDR3 is TGTGCCAGCAGCTTAGCCCATAGCACAGATACGCAGTATTTT. This gives the protein CASSLAHSTDTQYF.

This sequence joins TRBV12-3 or TRBV12-4 and TRBJ1-4; unclear D gene. The CDR3 is made up of 11 amino acids. V gave up 6 bases and J gave up 7 bases, with 6 bases separating them. The CDR3 sequence: CASRESEKLFF. DNA for the CDR3: TGTGCCAGCAGGGAGAGTGAAAAACTGTTTTTT.

Comment on this clonotype: This likely comes from a read error, as the CDR3 has no conserved phenylalanine or tryptophan at its end. V is TRBV11-2 and J is TRBJ2-3; D unclear. V lost 5 bases to trimming and J lost 4 bases, with 13 bases between them. The CDR3 covers 14 residues. Germline values: CDR1 SGHAT, CDR2 FQNNGV. CDR3 nucleotides: TGTGCCAGCAGCCAAAGCCGGGCCGCAGATACGCAGTATTTA. It yields the protein CASSQSRAADTQYL.

This clonotype was found a few times. V is TRBV7-6 and J is TRBJ2-7, with 9 positions matching TRBD2. This CDR3 region has 14 residues. Germline values: CDR1 SGHVS, CDR2 FNYEAQ. Trimming cost V 7 bases and J 2 bases; bases outside gene matches: 6. The CDR3 DNA follows: TGTGCCAGCACCCCTCTAGCGGGGCCCTACGAGCAGTACTTC. Encoded protein: CASTPLAGPYEQYF.